These 27 T cell receptor beta chains originate from one sample sequenced in a study of CXCR3-negative and CXCR3-positive naive CD8 T cells. Libraries of TRB cDNA were made by 5' RACE and carried UMIs. Reanalyzing the 5' RACE reads, TCRdb keeps one entry per CDR3 protein, without DNA. Found here are about 40,000 distinct CDR3 sequences; the top ten clones hold roughly 10%. Sequenced sample: memory CD8+ T cells from blood. These receptors all come from a human donor in good health. Some clones in this sample may be carry-over from other donors' samples.

The chain carries TRBV20-1 and TRBJ2-7; the D call from TCRdb, TRBD2, cannot be confirmed without DNA. Per the germline V gene, CDR1 is DFQATT and CDR2 is SNEGSKA (reference sequence). The CDR3 runs 17 residues. The CDR3 sequence is CSARDSGTSGPPYEQYF.

The rearrangement joins TRBV7-3 to TRBJ2-3; the D call from TCRdb, TRBD1, cannot be confirmed without DNA. CDR1 and CDR2 (germline): SGHTA, FQGTGA. The CDR3 runs to 16 residues. CDR3: CASSLGQGIPTDTQYF.

The gene calls are TRBV29-1 and TRBJ1-2. CDR1 SQVTM and CDR2 ANQGSEA come from the germline V gene. The CDR3 runs 13 residues. Here the CDR3 reads CSVEDGGYYGYTF.

V gene TRBV29-1 combines with J gene TRBJ1-1; TCRdb picks TRBD1, but there is no DNA to check that call. The CDR3 has 13 residues. The germline V gene has CDR1 SQVTM and CDR2 ANQGSEA. The CDR3 sequence: CSVEPGGVSEAFF.

This chain links TRBV7-9 with TRBJ2-7; lacking DNA, the TRBD1 call made by TCRdb goes unchecked. Germline CDR1 is SEHNR and CDR2 is FQNEAQ (reference sequence). This CDR3 has 13 amino acids. CDR3 in amino acids: CASSSGQNYEQYF.

The J gene is TRBJ2-3, the V gene TRBV7-8; with no DNA, the TCRdb D assignment of TRBD2 cannot be verified. CDR1 SGHVS and CDR2 FQNEAQ come from the germline V gene. This CDR3 comprises 19 residues. CDR3 amino acids: CASSFSELAGAASTDTQYF.

The CDR3: CASQGLAGRIQETQYF. The chain joins TRBV6-5 to TRBJ2-5; TCRdb selects TRBD2, and the lack of DNA leaves this call unchecked. This CDR3 has 16 residues. Germline CDR1 reads MNHEY; CDR2 reads SVGAGI.

The chain is built from TRBV28 and TRBJ2-2; TCRdb selects TRBD1, and the lack of DNA leaves this call unchecked. The CDR3 has 16 residues. Germline CDR1 MDHEN, CDR2 SYDVKM. This CDR3 reads CASSLIRDSNTGELFF.

The chain is built from TRBV4-3 and TRBJ1-1; the TRBD1 assignment by TCRdb is unverifiable without DNA. This CDR3 spans 15 amino acids. The germline V gene encodes CDR1 LGHNA and CDR2 YSLEER. The CDR3: CASSQARQGNTEAFF.

J is TRBJ2-1 and V is TRBV20-1; TCRdb picks TRBD2, but there is no DNA to check that call. CDR1 is DFQATT, CDR2 SNEGSKA, per germline (reference sequence). This CDR3 has 16 amino acids. The CDR3 here is CSARDRESGDVDEQFF.

This chain joins TRBV12-3 or TRBV12-4 and TRBJ2-7; TCRdb designates TRBD1, a call that cannot be tested without DNA. The CDR3 totals 13 residues. This CDR3 is CASSSGGSYEQYF.

The V gene is TRBV29-1, the J gene TRBJ2-2; the TRBD1 assignment by TCRdb is unverifiable without DNA. In germline, CDR1 is SQVTM, CDR2 ANQGSEA. CDR3 length equals 15 residues. This chain's CDR3 is CSVEVTGRVTGELFF.

The chain uses TRBV7-2 and TRBJ1-1; TCRdb designates TRBD1, a call that cannot be tested without DNA. This CDR3 is 14 amino acids long. Germline lookup yields CDR1 SGHTA and CDR2 FQGNSA. The CDR3 protein is CASSFFLNPGEAFF.

The rearrangement links TRBV5-1 to TRBJ2-2. The CDR3 has 15 residues. The V gene's germline CDR1 is SGHRS and CDR2 YFSETQ. This CDR3 reads CASTPDSTNTGELFF.

The genes are TRBV12-3 or TRBV12-4 and TRBJ1-1. The CDR3 consists of 14 residues. CDR3 residues: CASSLASVETEAFF.

The chain recombines TRBV20-1 with TRBJ2-1; TCRdb's D call of TRBD1 is untestable without DNA. The CDR3 has 16 residues. Germline CDR1 is DFQATT and CDR2 is SNEGSKA (reference sequence). This CDR3 reads CSARDPITGGLNEQFF.

This chain links TRBV19 with TRBJ1-1; TCRdb designates TRBD1, a call that cannot be tested without DNA. The CDR3 has 13 residues. Germline CDR1 and CDR2: LNHDA and SQIVND (reference sequence). The CDR3 spells CASSTGRGTEAFF.

The chain recombines TRBV12-3 or TRBV12-4 with TRBJ1-2; no DNA is available, so the TRBD1 call from TCRdb remains unchecked. The CDR3 loop spans 14 amino acids. Here the CDR3 reads CASSFQGDHYGYTF.

The chain links TRBV4-2 to TRBJ2-5; TCRdb designates TRBD1, a call that cannot be tested without DNA. This CDR3 spans 16 amino acids. Germline V gives CDR1 LGHNA, CDR2 YNFKEQ. CDR3 sequence reads: CASSQTGGRSQETQYF.

This chain connects TRBV29-1 to TRBJ2-1; TCRdb's assignment of TRBD2 cannot be checked, as there is no DNA. The CDR3 is 12 residues long. CDR1 SQVTM and CDR2 ANQGSEA come from the germline V gene. CDR3 protein: CSGTSGYNEQFF.

This sequence joins TRBV28 and TRBJ2-3; TCRdb reports TRBD1, a call that lacks DNA to check it against. CDR1 MDHEN and CDR2 SYDVKM come from the germline V gene. The length of the CDR3 is 14 residues. The CDR3 loop reads CASSLPGSTDTQYF. The full variable domain, in which reference TRBV28 and TRBJ2-3 provide the parts outside the CDR3, is DVKVTQSSRYLVKRTGEKVFLECVQDMDHENMFWYRQDPGLGLRLIYFSYDVKMKEKGDIPEGYSVSREKKERFSLILESASTNQTSMYLCASSLPGSTDTQYFGPGTRLTVL.

J is TRBJ2-3 and V is TRBV6-2 or TRBV6-3; there is no DNA to check the TCRdb D call of TRBD2. The length of the CDR3 is 14 residues. Per germline, CDR1 MNHEY and CDR2 SVGEGT. The CDR3 reads CASSPRTSYDTQYF.

The CDR3 loop is CASSRDVTYEQYF. The J gene is TRBJ2-7, the V gene TRBV12-3 or TRBV12-4; no DNA is available, so the TRBD1 call from TCRdb remains unchecked. The CDR3 spans 13 residues.

The rearrangement links TRBV4-2 to TRBJ2-7; TCRdb gives TRBD2 as the D gene, but with no DNA this cannot be confirmed. The CDR3 contains 19 residues. Germline-derived CDR1 and CDR2 are LGHNA and YNFKEQ. The CDR3 is CASSHQGLAGGQNSYEQYF.

This chain connects TRBV20-1 to TRBJ2-4; TCRdb's D gene call, TRBD2, goes unchecked for lack of DNA. The germline V gene has CDR1 DFQATT and CDR2 SNEGSKA (reference sequence). The CDR3 sequence is 14 residues long. Here the CDR3 reads CSATTSGDLNIQYF.

V is TRBV10-1 and J is TRBJ1-1. Germline V gene data show CDR1 as WNHNN and CDR2 as SYGVQD (reference sequence). CDR3 length: 13 amino acids. CDR3 residues: CASSGPWIAEAFF.

The V gene is TRBV12-3 or TRBV12-4, the J gene TRBJ1-5. This CDR3 is 14 amino acids long. This chain's CDR3 is CASSLYSKNQPQHF.